This TCR beta chain originates from a study of OX40 agonist ivuxolimab in advanced cancers. Study at large: Averaging approximately 60 years in age, with a range of roughly 20 to 80, the cohort was approximately 83% male.

Repertoires were generated with immunoSEQ multiplex PCR, while TCRdb's copy carries only in-frame clones and drops some. Altogether approximately 82,000 clones are present, 85% to 90% being singletons, with the ten largest covering nearly 0.55%. The germline V gene encodes CDR1 SGHTA and CDR2 FQGTGA. Trimming took off 3 bases at V and 2 bases at J, with 8 bases between the two ends. This CDR3 is built from 13 residues. The receptor was isolated from an adult with an advanced solid tumor such as melanoma, head and neck, liver or kidney cancer. The chain carries TRBV7-3 and TRBJ2-7; D is perhaps TRBD1 (5 bases). The sequencing used CD4+ or CD8+ T cells sorted from blood, collected in a trial of the OX40 agonist ivuxolimab. This chain's CDR3 is CASSLGRTYEQYF. DNA for the CDR3: TGTGCCAGCAGCTTGGGGCGGACCTACGAGCAGTACTTC.